A selection of T cell receptor beta chains follows, all from one sample in a study of CD8+ T cells in alopecia areata. Assay: immunoSEQ multiplex PCR; the TCRdb copy retains only in-frame clones and omits some. Here the sample spans about 64,000 clones, 44% being singletons. The sample comprised NKG2D-low CD8+ T cells sorted from blood. These receptors all come from a human donor with alopecia areata. The CDR3 runs from the conserved cysteine through the conserved F or W. A D gene is named only where the DNA matches it firmly. Size is stated for part of the rows, as once, few or many counts, or as a class when the clone is expanded.

j_gene,d_gene,v_gene,abundance,CDR3nt,CDR3aa
TRBJ2-5,TRBD1,TRBV29-1,few,TGCAGCGTGACCGGGACAGTTTTTCAAGAGACCCAGTACTTC,CSVTGTVFQETQYF
TRBJ1-2,TRBD1,TRBV5-1,NA,TGCGCCAGCAGCTTAACAGGGGGCGATCTCTATGGCTACACCTTC,CASSLTGGDLYGYTF
TRBJ1-2,TRBD1,TRBV4-2,NA,TGTGCCAGCAGCCAAGAAGGGACAGGGTGGGGTAACTATGGCTACACCTTC,CASSQEGTGWGNYGYTF
TRBJ2-7,NA,TRBV19,NA,TGTGCCAGTAGTACGGACACCTATCCCTACGAGCAGTACTTC,CASSTDTYPYEQYF
TRBJ1-2,NA,TRBV5-1,NA,TGCGCCAGCACCAAGGGTAGCCCCTATGGCTACACCTTC,CASTKGSPYGYTF
TRBJ1-2,NA,TRBV7-2,few,TGTGCCAGCAGCTTAGGTGGCCGGGCGGATGGCTACACCTTC,CASSLGGRADGYTF
TRBJ1-2,NA,TRBV29-1,NA,TGCAGCGTTGAGCTGACAGCGAACTATGGCTACACCTTC,CSVELTANYGYTF
TRBJ2-5,NA,TRBV5-4,NA,TGTGCCACCAGCCGGAGGGAGACCCAGTACTTC,CATSRRETQYF
TRBJ2-5,NA,TRBV2,few,TGTGCCAGCAGTGACTGGGGCCCAGAGACCCAGTACTTC,CASSDWGPETQYF
TRBJ1-2,NA,TRBV30,NA,TGTGCCTGGAGTGTAAACAGACATGGCTACACCTTC,CAWSVNRHGYTF
TRBJ2-3,NA,TRBV4-3,NA,TGCGCCAGCAGCCCAACCAGATCAACACCTTTAACTCCTTTCCCGCAGTATTTT,CASSPTRSTPLTPFPQYF
TRBJ2-1,TRBD2,TRBV7-9,few,TGTGCCAGCAGCCCCCGACTAGCGGGAGTACTCAATGAGCAGTTCTTC,CASSPRLAGVLNEQFF
TRBJ2-5,NA,TRBV7-2,NA,TGTGCCAGCAGCTTAGGGGGTGGACTTCAAGAGACCCAGTACTTC,CASSLGGGLQETQYF
TRBJ1-1,NA,TRBV27,NA,TGTGCCAGCAGTTTTTCAGTGAACACTGAAGCTTTCTTT,CASSFSVNTEAFF
TRBJ2-7,NA,TRBV2,once,TGTGCCAGCAGTGAACGGGGCGAGCAGTACTTC,CASSERGEQYF
TRBJ1-2,TRBD1,TRBV29-1,few,TGCAGCGTTGATAACTTTCTGGGACAGCACTATGGCTACACCTTC,CSVDNFLGQHYGYTF
TRBJ2-1,NA,TRBV7-9,NA,TGTGCCAGCAGCCATGACTTCCTGAGCTCCTACAATGAGCAGTTCTTC,CASSHDFLSSYNEQFF
TRBJ2-1,TRBD2,TRBV19,NA,TGTGCCAGTAGTAATTTAGCGGGGGAGGATGAGCAGTTCTTC,CASSNLAGEDEQFF
TRBJ2-7,NA,TRBV27,NA,TGTGCCAGCAGTTCGGACACGAGCTCCTACGAGCAGTACTTC,CASSSDTSSYEQYF
TRBJ2-1,TRBD2,TRBV27,NA,TGTGCCATCCGCCCGGGGGGTCCCCGCTCCTACAATGAGCAGTTCTTC,CAIRPGGPRSYNEQFF
TRBJ2-3,NA,TRBV7-8,few,TGTGCCAGCAGCCCACGGGGAGAGGAGGGTACGCAGTATTTT,CASSPRGEEGTQYF
TRBJ2-7,TRBD1,TRBV10-3,few,TGTGCCATCAGTGAGGACAGGGCTTACGAGCAGTACTTC,CAISEDRAYEQYF
TRBJ2-1,NA,TRBV25-1,NA,TGTGCCAGCGGATTGGGTGGGTATGAGCAGTTCTTC,CASGLGGYEQFF
TRBJ2-7,NA,TRBV18,few,TGTGCCAGCTCAGAGGGCCCCGAGCAGTACTTC,CASSEGPEQYF
TRBJ2-7,NA,TRBV30,NA,TGTGCCTGGGATTCCTATGCAGGGGCCACCTCCAACGAGCAGTACTTC,CAWDSYAGATSNEQYF
TRBJ2-7,NA,TRBV9,once,TGTGCCAGCAGCGTAGCTGACAGCCCCTATGAGCAGTACTTC,CASSVADSPYEQYF
TRBJ2-7,NA,TRBV7-9,NA,TGTGCCAGCAGCCCAATGACCCAGCTCTCCTACGAGCAGTACTTC,CASSPMTQLSYEQYF
TRBJ2-7,NA,TRBV20-1,NA,TGCAGTGCCAGGGCCAGCTACGAGCAGTACTTC,CSARASYEQYF
TRBJ2-2,NA,TRBV30,NA,TGTGCCTGGAGTGTAGGTTTCCAGGGAATCGGGGAGCTGTTTTTT,CAWSVGFQGIGELFF
TRBJ2-7,TRBD2,TRBV28,NA,TGTGCCAGCAGCCCCAGCGGGAGGCCCTCCTACGAGCAGTACTTC,CASSPSGRPSYEQYF
TRBJ2-7,NA,TRBV27,NA,TGTGCCAGCAGTCCCCCGGGCAGTGGGTACGAGCAGTACTTC,CASSPPGSGYEQYF
TRBJ2-3,TRBD2,TRBV7-3,NA,TGTGCCAGCAGCTTAAGGGCTAGCGGGAGCACAGATACGCAGTATTTT,CASSLRASGSTDTQYF
TRBJ2-1,NA,TRBV6-4,NA,TGTGCCAGCAGTGCACAGGGATGGTACAATGAGCAGTTCTTC,CASSAQGWYNEQFF
TRBJ1-1,NA,TRBV5-1,NA,TGCGCCAGCAGCTTTCGCGCAAACACTGAAGCTTTCTTT,CASSFRANTEAFF
TRBJ1-5,NA,TRBV6-1,NA,TGTGCCAGCATAATCTCCGGGGATAGCAATCAGCCCCAGCATTTT,CASIISGDSNQPQHF
TRBJ2-7,TRBD2,TRBV29-1,NA,TGCAGCGTTGGACTAGCGGGGAGCTACGAGCAGTACTTC,CSVGLAGSYEQYF
TRBJ1-1,NA,TRBV5-1,NA,TGCGCCAGCATCCCGGACAAGGGGGACGAGAACACTGAAGCTTTCTTT,CASIPDKGDENTEAFF
TRBJ2-3,NA,TRBV7-9,NA,TGTGCCAGCAGTGGGACCGGAGATGACCCCGGTAGCACAGATACGCAGTATTTT,CASSGTGDDPGSTDTQYF
TRBJ1-1,NA,TRBV5-4,NA,TGTGCCAGCAGGTCCTCGGGCAGTACGGGTGAAGCTTTCTTT,CASRSSGSTGEAFF
TRBJ1-2,NA,TRBV5-1,NA,TGCGCCAGCAGCTTTGGCCTGGGCTACACCTTC,CASSFGLGYTF
TRBJ2-1,NA,TRBV25-1,NA,TGTGCCAGCAGTGAGGCGGAAAGGGGCAATGAGCAGTTCTTC,CASSEAERGNEQFF
TRBJ1-5,NA,TRBV7-9,NA,TGTGCCAGCAGCTTCCCGGGGGGCGGTCAGCCCCAGCATTTT,CASSFPGGGQPQHF
TRBJ2-3,NA,TRBV4-1,NA,TGCGCCAGCAGCCTCGACAGGGAGGTCACAGATACGCAGTATTTT,CASSLDREVTDTQYF
TRBJ2-1,TRBD2,TRBV27,NA,TGTGCCAGCAGTCCCCCTAGCGGGGGCTCCTACAATGAGCAGTTCTTC,CASSPPSGGSYNEQFF
TRBJ2-2,NA,TRBV4-3,NA,TGCGCCAGCAGCCCCAGGACGGGAACCGGGGAGCTGTTTTTT,CASSPRTGTGELFF
TRBJ1-1,TRBD1,TRBV5-6,NA,TGTGCCAGCAGCTTGGCCGGAGGGGGCCGTACTGAAGCTTTCTTT,CASSLAGGGRTEAFF